This T cell receptor beta chain was sequenced in a study of blood T cell repertoires in COVID-19. The overall study: T cells, B-cell-depleted T cells, or PBMCs provided the cDNA or gDNA that served as material.

Clones were read by immunoSEQ multiplex PCR, and TCRdb kept only the in-frame ones, dropping some. The sample records 190,000 or so clones, 89% being singletons. The V and J ends lost 3 bases and 1 base respectively, with 12 bases between them. The CDR3 loop spans 15 amino acids. Germline V lookup: CDR1 LNHDA, CDR2 SQIVND (reference sequence). The sample comprised peripheral blood. V usage is TRBV19 and J usage is TRBJ1-2; D perhaps matches TRBD1 (5 bases). This TCR was recovered from a man between 40 and 49 years old with acute or convalescent COVID-19. CDR3 in DNA: TGTGCCAGTAGTATGTTTACGGGGGTTAACTATGGCTACACCTTC. This gives the protein CASSMFTGVNYGYTF.